These 8 T cell receptor beta chains share one sample of origin, sequenced in a study of T cells after yellow fever vaccination. MiXCR, applied by TCRdb to the 5' RACE reads, yields one record per CDR3 protein. This table has 150,000 to 200,000 distinct CDR3 sequences, 5.5% to 8% appearing once. Material: CD4+ T cells sorted from PBMCs, obtained on the day of the first yellow fever vaccination. These receptors were collected from a man younger than 35 who received the YFV17D yellow fever vaccine.

In its sample, this clonotype was seen many times. CDR3 DNA sequence: TGTGCCAGTAGGTCGGGGATGGTGAACACTGAAGCTTTCTTT. Its protein product is CASRSGMVNTEAFF. This chain links TRBV19 with TRBJ1-1, with D unclear. V lost 6 bases and J 0 bases, leaving 11 bases between the germline ends. The CDR3 runs to 14 residues. Germline V gene data show CDR1 as LNHDA and CDR2 as SQIVND (reference sequence). The full variable domain, completed using reference TRBV19 and TRBJ1-1, is DGGITQSPKYLFRKEGQNVTLSCEQNLNHDAMYWYRQDPGQGLRLIYYSQIVNDFQKGDIAEGYSVSREKKESFPLTVTSAQKNPTAFYLCASRSGMVNTEAFFGQGTRLTVV.

In its sample, this clonotype was seen many times. This CDR3 is CSAIAGGPGDTQYF. CDR3 DNA: TGCAGTGCAATAGCGGGGGGGCCGGGAGATACGCAGTATTTT. J is TRBJ2-3 and V is TRBV20-1; 11 positions agree with TRBD2. With 6 bases clipped from V and 5 bases from J, the junction kept 7 bases outside the gene matches. The CDR3 covers 14 residues. Looked up from germline, CDR1 is DFQATT and CDR2 is SNEGSKA (reference sequence).

The rearrangement joins TRBV20-1 to TRBJ2-3; perhaps TRBD2 as D (6 bases). CDR3 size: 14 residues. Germline V gene sequence: CDR1 DFQATT, CDR2 SNEGSKA (reference sequence). V gave up 2 bases and J gave up 4 bases, with 13 bases separating them. This chain's CDR3 is CSARKSGLPDTQYF. In nucleotides, the CDR3 is TGCAGTGCTAGAAAATCGGGACTTCCAGATACGCAGTATTTT.

In this sample, this clonotype turned up a few times. The rearrangement joins TRBV15 to TRBJ2-5, with 8 nucleotides matching TRBD2. This CDR3 has 16 amino acids. The V gene end was trimmed by 2 bases and the J gene end by 1 base; junction bases not matched to a gene: 6. CDR1 and CDR2 from the germline V gene are LNHNV and YYDKDF (reference sequence). The DNA of the CDR3 is TGTGCCACCAGCAGATACGTCGGACTAGCCCAAGAGACCCAGTACTTC. Amino acids: CATSRYVGLAQETQYF. The whole variable domain, remainder taken from reference TRBV15 and TRBJ2-5, is DAMVIQNPRYQVTQFGKPVTLSCSQTLNHNVMYWYQQKSSQAPKLLFHYYDKDFNNEADTPDNFQSRRPNTSFCFLDIRSPGLGDTAMYLCATSRYVGLAQETQYFGPGTRLLVL.

CDR3 coding DNA: TGTGCCAGCAGCGCCAGGGCAACTAATGAAAAACTGTTTTTT. Translating it yields CASSARATNEKLFF. The chain is built from TRBV7-2 and TRBJ1-4; possible D gene TRBD1, 5 bases. The CDR3 has 14 amino acids. Deletions cut 5 bases from V and 0 bases from J, with 7 bases between. Per the germline V gene, CDR1 is SGHTA and CDR2 is FQGNSA.

This clonotype has at least ten counts. The V gene is TRBV2, the J gene TRBJ2-5; TRBD2 agrees at 11 bases. With 6 bases clipped from V and 1 base from J, the junction kept 4 bases outside the gene matches. From germline, CDR1 is SNHLY and CDR2 FYNNEI. The CDR3 sequence is 15 residues long. CDR3 DNA sequence: TGTGCCAGCAGCCCCGGGACTAGCGGCCAAGAGACCCAGTACTTC. It codes for CASSPGTSGQETQYF.

This clonotype was counted ten times or more. The chain links TRBV4-2 to TRBJ2-2, with D perhaps TRBD1 (6 bases). The CDR3 runs to 14 residues. Germline V gives CDR1 LGHNA, CDR2 YNFKEQ. The germline V and J ends were trimmed by 4 bases and 7 bases, with 13 bases remaining between them. The CDR3 loop is CASSRTVLIGELFF. Here the CDR3 DNA reads TGTGCCAGCAGCCGGACAGTTTTGATCGGGGAGCTGTTTTTT.

A single count supports this clonotype. The chain joins TRBV6-4 to TRBJ1-3; D is unclear. The CDR3 contains 13 residues. The germline V and J ends were trimmed by 5 bases and 2 bases, with 7 bases remaining between them. CDR1 and CDR2 from the germline V gene are MRHNA and SNTAGT. Here the CDR3 DNA reads TGTGCCAGCAGTACATTAACTGGAAACACCATATATTTT. Translated, it gives CASSTLTGNTIYF.